The 27 T cell receptor beta chains presented below share a single source sample, sequenced in a study of CD4+ T cells in melanoma. TCRdb keeps only in-frame clones here, not all; method: immunoSEQ multiplex PCR. The table shows about 110,000 clones, with approximately 90% occurring only once. The specimen was peripheral blood. These receptor sequences come from a human donor with melanoma.

The J gene is TRBJ2-3, the V gene TRBV10-3; weak D call: TRBD1 (7 bases). From germline, CDR1 is ENHRY and CDR2 SYGVKD. The CDR3 sequence is 18 residues long. Trimming removed 3 bases at V and 0 bases at J, with 19 bases between. The CDR3, as DNA: TGTGCCATCAGTGATCTCGTCGCCAGGGGGGTTAGCACAGATACGCAGTATTTT. Its protein product is CAISDLVARGVSTDTQYF.

This clone was detected only a few times. The V and J genes are TRBV7-3 and TRBJ2-7; D is unresolved. Deletions cut 0 bases from V and 6 bases from J, with 9 bases between. Germline CDR1 SGHTA, CDR2 FQGTGA. This CDR3 region has 13 residues. DNA for the CDR3: TGTGCCAGCAGCTTAACAGGCTCACGCGAGCAGTACTTC. Protein: CASSLTGSREQYF.

This clone has only a few counts. This chain joins TRBV28 and TRBJ1-5; D not resolved. The CDR3 has 11 amino acids. Germline V gene sequence: CDR1 MDHEN, CDR2 SYDVKM. V was pared by 3 bases and J by 6 bases, with 3 bases between. CDR3 amino acids: CASSFGQPQHF. CDR3 nucleotide sequence: TGTGCCAGCAGTTTTGGTCAGCCCCAGCATTTT. Full variable domain (rest looked up from reference TRBV28 and TRBJ1-5): DVKVTQSSRYLVKRTGEKVFLECVQDMDHENMFWYRQDPGLGLRLIYFSYDVKMKEKGDIPEGYSVSREKKERFSLILESASTNQTSMYLCASSFGQPQHFGDGTRLSIL.

The J gene is TRBJ2-7, the V gene TRBV25-1; the D gene is possibly TRBD1 (5 bases). The CDR3 covers 15 residues. With 2 bases removed from V and 3 bases from J, the gap between germline ends came to 14 bases. Germline V gene data show CDR1 as MGHDK and CDR2 as SYGVNS. In DNA, the CDR3 is TGTGCCAGCAGTGAAACAACAGGACCCTTCTACGAGCAGTACTTC. Protein product: CASSETTGPFYEQYF.

The chain couples TRBV4-2 to TRBJ1-3, with a weak D call TRBD1 (6 bases). This CDR3 has 15 amino acids. CDR1 is LGHNA, CDR2 YNFKEQ, per germline. Trimming took 4 bases from V and 3 from J, leaving 13 bases between them. CDR3 in amino acids: CASSPPGTSGNTIYF. The CDR3 coding sequence is TGTGCCAGCAGCCCTCCCGGGACAAGTGGAAACACCATATATTTT.

The chain uses TRBV10-3 and TRBJ2-2; TRBD2 matches 10 bases. The V segment lost 8 bases and the J segment 5 bases; nucleotides outside the gene matches: 5. The CDR3 is made up of 14 amino acids. Germline CDR1 reads ENHRY; CDR2 reads SYGVKD. In nucleotides, the CDR3 is TGTGCCATCTCTAGCGGGAGTTTTACCGGGGAGCTGTTTTTT. It translates to CAISSGSFTGELFF.

The genes are TRBV7-6 and TRBJ2-5; 10 bases match TRBD2. Per the germline V gene, CDR1 is SGHVS and CDR2 is FNYEAQ. The CDR3 loop spans 17 amino acids. After removal of 4 bases from V and 7 bases from J, the junction contained 15 bases not matched to a gene. In DNA, the CDR3 is TGTGCCAGCAGCTCCACTTTAAGCGGGAGGGCCGGGGGGACCCAGTACTTC. This gives the protein CASSSTLSGRAGGTQYF.

This chain uses TRBV20-1 with TRBJ1-2; D remains unclear. The germline V and J ends were trimmed by 6 bases and 8 bases, with 13 bases remaining between them. CDR1 and CDR2 from the germline V gene are DFQATT and SNEGSKA (reference sequence). The CDR3 totals 11 residues. CDR3 in amino acids: CSAYSGMGYTF. Here the CDR3 DNA reads TGCAGTGCCTACTCGGGAATGGGCTACACCTTC.

The chain joins TRBV7-3 to TRBJ2-1; 14 bases map to TRBD2. The CDR3 runs 14 residues. Germline CDR1 reads SGHTA; CDR2 reads FQGTGA. Unmatched junction bases numbered 2, after V lost 8 bases and J lost 5 bases. DNA of the CDR3: TGTGCCAGCGGACTAGCGGGGGGTCACAATGAGCAGTTCTTC. This encodes CASGLAGGHNEQFF.

The rearrangement uses TRBV7-6 and TRBJ2-3; no reliable D call. CDR1 is SGHVS, CDR2 FNYEAQ, per germline. Trimming removed 1 base from V and 1 base from J, with 6 bases in between. This CDR3 has 14 amino acids. CDR3 nucleotide sequence: TGTGCCAGCAGCTTAGTAGCAGGCACAGATACGCAGTATTTT. Amino acids: CASSLVAGTDTQYF.

The gene calls are TRBV19 and TRBJ1-5; 11 nucleotides match TRBD1. This CDR3 comprises 15 residues. The germline CDR1 and CDR2 sequences are LNHDA and SQIVND (reference sequence). V dropped 3 bases and J dropped 6; count of bases not matched to a gene: 4. Written as DNA, the CDR3 is TGTGCCAGTAGTATGGACAGGGGGCTTGGTCAGCCCCAGCATTTT. Residues: CASSMDRGLGQPQHF.

V usage is TRBV6-6 and J usage is TRBJ1-2; no firm D call. The CDR3 consists of 13 residues. Per germline, CDR1 MNHNY and CDR2 SVGAGI (reference sequence). V was trimmed by 6 bases and J by 2 bases, leaving 10 bases between them. CDR3 sequence (DNA): TGTGCCAGCAGCCGGGTGGTAAACTATGGCTACACCTTC. Amino acid sequence: CASSRVVNYGYTF.

The chain combines TRBV6-5 with TRBJ2-5, with 9 bases that match TRBD2. J lost 2 bases, V lost 2 bases, and 6 bases had no gene match. This CDR3 spans 16 amino acids. Germline-derived CDR1 and CDR2 are MNHEY and SVGAGI. As DNA, the CDR3 is TGTGCCAGCAGTTACGACGGGGCGGGGGGGCAAGAGACCCAGTACTTC. It encodes CASSYDGAGGQETQYF.

The rearrangement uses TRBV7-3 and TRBJ1-1, with 7 bases aligning to TRBD1. Germline V lookup: CDR1 SGHTA, CDR2 FQGTGA. The CDR3 is made up of 14 amino acids. J was trimmed by 2 bases and V by 6 bases; bases with no gene match: 6. This CDR3 is CASRTTGANTEAFF. The CDR3 DNA reads TGTGCCAGCAGAACTACAGGGGCAAACACTGAAGCTTTCTTT.

V is TRBV5-4 and J is TRBJ1-2, with D tentatively TRBD1 (5 bases). The CDR3 length is 13 residues. Deletions cut 4 bases from V and 6 bases from J, with 13 bases between. Germline CDR1 reads SGHNT; CDR2 reads YYREEE (reference sequence). The CDR3 here is CASSAALGDGYTF. The CDR3 nucleotides are TGTGCCAGCAGCGCAGCCTTGGGGGATGGCTACACCTTC.

Only a few counts were recorded for this clone. The chain joins TRBV30 to TRBJ2-3; D not certain. Trimming stripped 0 bases from V and 2 bases from J, with 6 bases between. This CDR3 region has 13 residues. Germline V gives CDR1 GTSNPN, CDR2 SVGIG (reference sequence). This CDR3 is CAWSVGTTDTQYF. The CDR3 DNA reads as TGTGCCTGGAGTGTAGGTACCACAGATACGCAGTATTTT.

The count of this clone is one. The chain is built from TRBV11-2 and TRBJ2-5; 8 positions agree with TRBD1. V was pared by 5 bases and J by 5 bases, with 4 bases of the junction left unmatched. In germline, CDR1 is SGHAT, CDR2 FQNNGV. The CDR3 contains 13 residues. CDR3 sequence reads: CASSPTGVETQYF. The CDR3 bases are TGTGCCAGCAGCCCGACAGGGGTGGAGACCCAGTACTTC.

The V and J genes are TRBV11-2 and TRBJ1-1; D is unclear. Germline V gene lookup returns CDR1 SGHAT and CDR2 FQNNGV. This CDR3 contains 13 residues. The ends were cut back, 2 bases at V and 1 base at J, with 5 bases in the middle. CDR3 nucleotide sequence: TGTGCCAGCAGCTTAAATTGGAACACTGAAGCTTTCTTT. Translation: CASSLNWNTEAFF.

The V and J genes are TRBV15 and TRBJ2-7; 7 bases fit TRBD2. Germline V gene lookup returns CDR1 LNHNV and CDR2 YYDKDF (reference sequence). V dropped 3 bases and J dropped 0; count of bases not matched to a gene: 17. The CDR3 consists of 19 residues. CDR3 residues: CATSSPPGGRDETSYEQYF. The CDR3 DNA follows: TGTGCCACCAGCAGTCCCCCGGGAGGTCGGGATGAGACCTCCTACGAGCAGTACTTC.

The chain uses TRBV9 and TRBJ1-2; TRBD1 is a possible D gene (5 bases). This CDR3 comprises 16 residues. From germline, CDR1 is SGDLS and CDR2 YYNGEE. Trimming took off 0 bases at V and 2 bases at J, with 14 bases between the two ends. In nucleotides, the CDR3 is TGTGCCAGCAGCGTAGGAGAGGGGAGGGAGAACTATGGCTACACCTTC. Its translation is CASSVGEGRENYGYTF.

The genes are TRBV4-3 and TRBJ1-1; 9 bases are shared with TRBD1. Trimming at V came to 2 bases and at J to 4 bases, leaving 23 bases not matched to a gene. The CDR3 has 21 amino acids. Germline V gene lookup returns CDR1 LGHNA and CDR2 YSLEER. CDR3 sequence (DNA): TGCGCCAGCAGCCAACTCCACGATGAATCCGGGACAGGGTATTTGGGCACTGAAGCTTTCTTT. This gives the protein CASSQLHDESGTGYLGTEAFF.

The rearrangement links TRBV29-1 to TRBJ2-5; 7 bases align to TRBD1. V lost 6 bases, J lost 5 bases, and 6 bases stayed unmatched. The CDR3 is 12 amino acids. The germline V gene has CDR1 SQVTM and CDR2 ANQGSEA. CDR3 protein: CSVVTGWETQYF. The CDR3 DNA follows: TGCAGCGTCGTGACAGGGTGGGAGACCCAGTACTTC.

This chain links TRBV25-1 with TRBJ2-7; TRBD2 is a possible D gene (6 bases). The CDR3 totals 16 residues. Trimming cost V 6 bases and J 2 bases, with 20 bases left between them. CDR1 is MGHDK, CDR2 SYGVNS, per germline. The CDR3 DNA reads as TGTGCCAGCAGCTCCCCCCTGTTCGCGGGACCCTACGAGCAGTACTTC. Its translation: CASSSPLFAGPYEQYF.

The chain carries TRBV7-9 and TRBJ2-6; no definite D call. Germline V CDR1 and CDR2: SEHNR, FQNEAQ (reference sequence). CDR3 length: 14 residues. The V gene lost 5 bases and the J gene lost 4 bases, with 9 bases spanning the gap. The CDR3 sequence: CASSLPPGANVLTF. CDR3 coding DNA: TGTGCCAGCAGCCTCCCCCCGGGGGCCAACGTCCTGACTTTC.

The sample holds one count of this clone. J is TRBJ2-2 and V is TRBV5-4, with 7 bases identical to TRBD2. Trimming took 0 bases from V and 2 from J; bases not matched to a gene: 4. Germline assignment: CDR1 SGHNT and CDR2 YYREEE (reference sequence). This CDR3 is built from 16 residues. CDR3 nucleotide sequence: TGTGCCAGCAGCTTGGACGGGGGGAAAAACACCGGGGAGCTGTTTTTT. It yields the protein CASSLDGGKNTGELFF.

This CDR3 reads CASSLYRDQETQYF. The CDR3 DNA sequence: TGTGCCAGCAGTTTATACAGGGACCAAGAGACCCAGTACTTC. The rearrangement links TRBV11-1 to TRBJ2-5; weak D call: TRBD1 (6 bases). Per the germline V gene, CDR1 is SGHAT and CDR2 is FQDESV (reference sequence). Trimming pared 6 bases from V and 0 bases from J, leaving 11 bases between. The CDR3 is 14 amino acids.

V usage is TRBV5-1 and J usage is TRBJ1-1, with no clear D. Germline CDR1 and CDR2: SGHRS and YFSETQ. There are 18 residues in the CDR3. V lost 3 bases to trimming and J lost 0 bases, with 21 bases between them. CDR3 loop: CASSSRRSGSLMNTEAFF. The CDR3 DNA reads TGCGCCAGCAGCTCGCGACGTAGCGGATCTCTTATGAACACTGAAGCTTTCTTT.